What follows are 27 T cell receptor beta chains derived from one specimen sequenced in a study of blood T cell repertoires in COVID-19. The assay was immunoSEQ multiplex PCR, and TCRdb's table has in-frame clones only and misses some. The data hold under 250,000 clones, with over 75% observed a single time. Sequencing used peripheral blood. These receptors originate from a middle-aged man with COVID-19, enrolled during active disease.

This chain joins TRBV5-4 and TRBJ2-3; D may be TRBD1 (6 bases). In germline, CDR1 is SGHNT, CDR2 YYREEE (reference sequence). The CDR3 is 15 amino acids. V was cut by 4 bases and J by 2 bases, with 14 bases left in between. This CDR3 is CASSPPQGNTDTQYF. CDR3 in DNA: TGTGCCAGCAGCCCTCCCCAGGGGAACACAGATACGCAGTATTTT.

The chain carries TRBV4-2 and TRBJ1-6; a possible D gene is TRBD1 (5 bases). CDR1 is LGHNA, CDR2 YNFKEQ, per germline. V dropped 0 bases and J dropped 8 bases, with 14 bases sitting between them. CDR3 length equals 16 residues. The CDR3 protein is CASSQEFGVRDSPLHF. The CDR3 nucleotides read TGTGCCAGCAGCCAAGAATTTGGGGTCAGGGATTCACCCCTCCACTTT.

This clone was detected only once. The chain carries TRBV5-4 and TRBJ1-2; 7 nucleotides match TRBD1. Germline values: CDR1 SGHNT, CDR2 YYREEE (reference sequence). V was pared by 1 base and J by 3 bases, with 12 bases of the junction left unmatched. The CDR3 has 17 amino acids. The DNA of the CDR3 is TGTGCCAGCAGCTTGTGGGCTGGAGGGGGCCAGGACTATGGCTACACCTTC. It specifies CASSLWAGGGQDYGYTF. The full variable domain, in which reference TRBV5-4 and TRBJ1-2 provide the parts outside the CDR3, is ETGVTQSPTHLIKTRGQQVTLRCSSQSGHNTVSWYQQALGQGPQFIFQYYREEENGRGNFPPRFSGLQFPNYSSELNVNALELDDSALYLCASSLWAGGGQDYGYTFGSGTRLTVV.

This clone appeared a few times. The chain is built from TRBV18 and TRBJ1-2, with D uncertain. V lost 2 bases and J 8 bases, leaving 12 bases between the germline ends. Per germline, CDR1 KGHSH and CDR2 LQKENI. The CDR3 loop spans 13 amino acids. CDR3 coding DNA: TGTGCCAGCTCACCAGGCGGAAGAGAGGGCTACACCTTC. Amino acid sequence: CASSPGGREGYTF.

V and J are TRBV3-1 (or the pseudogene TRBV3-2) and TRBJ1-6; D may be TRBD1 (6 bases). The CDR3 runs to 15 residues. Germline V gene data show CDR1 as LGHDT and CDR2 as YNNKEL (reference sequence). The ends were cut back, 2 bases at V and 8 bases at J, with 13 bases in the middle. DNA of the CDR3: TGTGCCAGCAGCCAAACCCTGGACAGCCATTCACCCCTCCACTTT. Protein sequence: CASSQTLDSHSPLHF.

The rearrangement joins TRBV14 to TRBJ2-1; 9 bases match TRBD2. Looked up from germline, CDR1 is SGHDN and CDR2 is FVKESK. This CDR3 contains 16 residues. V was pared by 3 bases and J by 6 bases, with 9 bases of the junction left unmatched. Here the CDR3 reads CASSQLGTSKPNEQFF. In DNA form, the CDR3 reads TGTGCCAGCAGCCAGCTAGGGACTAGCAAACCCAATGAGCAGTTCTTC.

The chain has TRBV6-5 and TRBJ1-2, with TRBD1 matching 7 bases. The CDR3 extends over 15 amino acids. Unmatched junction bases numbered 7, after V lost 4 bases and J lost 2 bases. The germline gives CDR1 MNHEY, CDR2 SVGAGI. Here the CDR3 DNA reads TGTGCCAGCAGTTCACCGGACAGGAGAAACTATGGCTACACCTTC. Translating gives CASSSPDRRNYGYTF.

V is TRBV16 and J is TRBJ2-1; 9 bases map to TRBD2. The CDR3 is 17 residues long. The ends lost 0 bases at V and 2 bases at J; junction bases unmatched: 5. Germline V gene data show CDR1 as KGHSY and CDR2 as FQNENV. CDR3 loop: CASSQSGLAPTYNEQFF. The CDR3 DNA is TGTGCCAGCAGCCAATCTGGACTAGCGCCTACCTACAATGAGCAGTTCTTC.

The V and J genes are TRBV2 and TRBJ1-4, with a weak D call TRBD1 (5 bases). Germline V gives CDR1 SNHLY, CDR2 FYNNEI. The germline V and J ends were trimmed by 2 bases and 7 bases, with 14 bases remaining between them. The CDR3 totals 15 residues. The CDR3 bases are TGTGCCAGCAGTGAAAGGGGAACAGCCACTGAAAAACTGTTTTTT. Protein: CASSERGTATEKLFF.

This chain uses TRBV28 with TRBJ2-1; 7 positions match TRBD2. The germline V gene encodes CDR1 MDHEN and CDR2 SYDVKM. The CDR3 is made up of 16 amino acids. The V and J ends lost 4 bases and 3 bases, in that order; junction bases with no gene match: 9. CDR3 nucleotides: TGTGCCAGCAGTTCGGGGGGTGAGTTGGGCTACAATGAGCAGTTCTTC. It is translated as CASSSGGELGYNEQFF. The full variable domain, completed using reference TRBV28 and TRBJ2-1, is DVKVTQSSRYLVKRTGEKVFLECVQDMDHENMFWYRQDPGLGLRLIYFSYDVKMKEKGDIPEGYSVSREKKERFSLILESASTNQTSMYLCASSSGGELGYNEQFFGPGTRLTVL.

In its sample, this clone was seen once. The J gene is TRBJ1-1, the V gene TRBV7-3; no firm D call. Germline CDR1 is SGHTA and CDR2 is FQGTGA. This CDR3 has 14 residues. The V end was cut by 2 bases, the J end by 6 bases, with 13 bases between. The CDR3 DNA follows: TGTGCCAGCAGCTTAGGCCCGAGGATCGCTGAAGCTTTCTTT. It translates to CASSLGPRIAEAFF.

V usage is TRBV28 and J usage is TRBJ2-7, with 9 bases matching TRBD1. CDR1 and CDR2 from the germline V gene are MDHEN and SYDVKM. J was trimmed by 5 bases and V by 6 bases; bases with no gene match: 11. The CDR3 loop spans 15 amino acids. The DNA of the CDR3 is TGTGCCAGCAGAAGACAGGGGGATTTTGCCCACGAGCAGTACTTC. Protein sequence: CASRRQGDFAHEQYF.

This sequence joins TRBV7-2 and TRBJ2-1, with 7 nucleotides matching TRBD2. The germline V gene encodes CDR1 SGHTA and CDR2 FQGNSA. The V and J ends lost 0 bases and 4 bases, in that order; junction bases with no gene match: 9. The CDR3 sequence is 17 residues long. CDR3 DNA: TGTGCCAGCAGCTTAGCGCTGGTCCAGGGAGGGTACAATGAGCAGTTCTTC. It codes for CASSLALVQGGYNEQFF. Supplemented by reference TRBV7-2 and TRBJ2-1, the full variable domain reads GAGVSQSPSNKVTEKGKDVELRCDPISGHTALYWYRQSLGQGLEFLIYFQGNSAPDKSGLPSDRFSAERTGGSVSTLTIQRTQQEDSAVYLCASSLALVQGGYNEQFFGPGTRLTVL.

This rearrangement joins TRBV12-3 or TRBV12-4 to TRBJ1-1; unclear D gene. The CDR3 extends over 13 amino acids. V was pared by 6 bases and J by 3 bases, with 11 bases between. CDR3 region: CASSKNEDTEAFF. The DNA of the CDR3 is TGTGCCAGCAGCAAGAATGAGGACACTGAAGCTTTCTTT.

This clone was observed a few times. V gene TRBV21-1 combines with J gene TRBJ2-1; TRBD2 is the table's D call and was not checked against the DNA. TRBV21-1 is noted as a pseudogene. The CDR3 consists of 16 residues. In DNA, the CDR3 is TGTGCCAGCAGATCAAGGGTAGCGGGAGACCCGGGTGAGCAGTTCTTC. This encodes CASRSRVAGDPGEQFF.

V usage is TRBV5-1 and J usage is TRBJ2-1; 10 bases map to TRBD2. The CDR3 is 16 amino acids. The V and J ends lost 0 bases and 5 bases, in that order; junction bases with no gene match: 5. CDR1 and CDR2 (germline): SGHRS, YFSETQ. The DNA for the CDR3 is TGCGCCAGCAGCTTGGAAAGGCTAGCGGGGGACAATGAGCAGTTCTTC. Translation: CASSLERLAGDNEQFF.

The chain has TRBV28 and TRBJ2-3; D possibly corresponds to TRBD2 (6 bases). V was shortened by 6 bases and J by 1 base, with 14 bases between the two germline ends. The germline CDR1 and CDR2 sequences are MDHEN and SYDVKM. The CDR3 totals 15 residues. CDR3 DNA: TGTGCCAGCAGCGACCGCCCTAGCGGCACAGATACGCAGTATTTT. Amino acid sequence: CASSDRPSGTDTQYF. Using reference TRBV28 and TRBJ2-3 for the parts outside the CDR3, the full variable domain is DVKVTQSSRYLVKRTGEKVFLECVQDMDHENMFWYRQDPGLGLRLIYFSYDVKMKEKGDIPEGYSVSREKKERFSLILESASTNQTSMYLCASSDRPSGTDTQYFGPGTRLTVL.

This clone was observed a few times. The chain recombines TRBV11-2 with TRBJ2-7, with D hard to call. The V end was cut by 5 bases, the J end by 3 bases, with 20 bases between. CDR1 and CDR2 (germline): SGHAT, FQNNGV. This CDR3 region has 16 residues. In DNA form, the CDR3 reads TGTGCCAGCAGCCGCCTGGCAGGCCGACCCCGCTACGAGCAGTACTTC. As protein: CASSRLAGRPRYEQYF. The whole variable domain, remainder taken from reference TRBV11-2 and TRBJ2-7, is EAGVAQSPRYKIIEKRQSVAFWCNPISGHATLYWYQQILGQGPKLLIQFQNNGVVDDSQLPKDRFSAERLKGVDSTLKIQPAKLEDSAVYLCASSRLAGRPRYEQYFGPGTRLTVT.

V is TRBV5-4 and J is TRBJ1-5; TRBD1 agrees at 7 bases. The V segment lost 0 bases and the J segment 5 bases; nucleotides outside the gene matches: 5. The CDR3 runs 15 residues. Germline loops: CDR1 SGHNT, CDR2 YYREEE (reference sequence). The CDR3 nucleotides are TGTGCCAGCAGCTTGGCCCCAGGGGGTGATCAGCCCCAGCATTTT. Its translation: CASSLAPGGDQPQHF.

V and J are TRBV5-1 and TRBJ2-3, with TRBD2 matching over 8 bases. Germline trimming cut 4 bases from V and 5 bases from J; bases unmatched to any gene: 9. The CDR3 sequence is 15 residues long. In germline, CDR1 is SGHRS, CDR2 YFSETQ. CDR3 DNA: TGCGCCAGCAGCCCGGGGGGGCTGATGATAGATACGCAGTATTTT. This translates into CASSPGGLMIDTQYF.

V usage is TRBV6-6 and J usage is TRBJ2-7; the D is unclear. V lost 4 bases and J lost 3, with 7 bases in between. Germline CDR1 MNHNY, CDR2 SVGAGI (reference sequence). This CDR3 has 12 residues. DNA of the CDR3: TGTGCCAGCAGTTCCGTATACTACGAGCAGTACTTC. Translating it yields CASSSVYYEQYF.

V gene TRBV4-1 combines with J gene TRBJ1-2; possible D gene TRBD1, 5 bases. CDR3 length: 15 residues. Germline loops: CDR1 MGHRA, CDR2 YSYEKL. The V gene lost 0 bases and the J gene lost 5 bases, with 13 bases spanning the gap. CDR3 in amino acids: CASSQDRPGNYGYTF. CDR3 in DNA: TGCGCCAGCAGCCAAGATAGGCCAGGGAATTATGGCTACACCTTC.

The chain joins TRBV14 to TRBJ1-2, with D perhaps matching TRBD1 (6 bases). The CDR3 covers 17 residues. V shed 1 base and J shed 5 bases, with 20 bases lying between them. Germline CDR1 reads SGHDN; CDR2 reads FVKESK. The CDR3 coding sequence is TGTGCCAGCAGCCAAGCCCTAGGACAGCCTCCTGGGTATGGCTACACCTTC. It yields the protein CASSQALGQPPGYGYTF.

V usage is TRBV9 and J usage is TRBJ2-3; D unresolved. The CDR3 consists of 14 residues. V lost 0 bases and J lost 2, with 7 bases in between. Germline V gene lookup returns CDR1 SGDLS and CDR2 YYNGEE. The chain's CDR3 is CASSVAELTDTQYF. CDR3 nucleotides: TGTGCCAGCAGCGTAGCCGAACTCACAGATACGCAGTATTTT.

The CDR3 region has the DNA TGTGCCTGGAGTAGTAGGGGCTGGAACACTGAAGCTTTCTTT. This translates into CAWSSRGWNTEAFF. This chain uses TRBV30 with TRBJ1-1, with a possible D match to TRBD1 (5 bases). The CDR3 runs 14 residues. V was cut by 2 bases and J by 1 base, with 11 bases left in between. CDR1 is GTSNPN, CDR2 SVGIG, per germline (reference sequence). The full variable domain, in which reference TRBV30 and TRBJ1-1 provide the parts outside the CDR3, is SQTIHQWPATLVQPVGSPLSLECTVEGTSNPNLYWYRQAAGRGLQLLFYSVGIGQISSEVPQNLSASRPQDRQFILSSKKLLLSDSGFYLCAWSSRGWNTEAFFGQGTRLTVV.

J is TRBJ1-6 and V is TRBV4-3; D gene unclear. V lost 0 bases to trimming and J lost 4 bases, with 10 bases between them. CDR1 LGHNA and CDR2 YSLEER come from the germline V gene. This CDR3 region has 16 residues. The chain's CDR3 is CASSQDREGYNSPLHF. The CDR3 DNA follows: TGCGCCAGCAGCCAAGATCGGGAGGGTTATAATTCACCCCTCCACTTT.

The chain uses TRBV9 and TRBJ1-2; 8 bases agree with TRBD1. The V gene end was trimmed by 2 bases and the J gene end by 6 bases; junction bases not matched to a gene: 6. In germline, CDR1 is SGDLS, CDR2 YYNGEE. The CDR3 has 14 residues. CDR3 sequence reads: CASSVAGGLDGYTF. The CDR3 DNA follows: TGTGCCAGCAGCGTGGCAGGGGGCCTCGATGGCTACACCTTC.